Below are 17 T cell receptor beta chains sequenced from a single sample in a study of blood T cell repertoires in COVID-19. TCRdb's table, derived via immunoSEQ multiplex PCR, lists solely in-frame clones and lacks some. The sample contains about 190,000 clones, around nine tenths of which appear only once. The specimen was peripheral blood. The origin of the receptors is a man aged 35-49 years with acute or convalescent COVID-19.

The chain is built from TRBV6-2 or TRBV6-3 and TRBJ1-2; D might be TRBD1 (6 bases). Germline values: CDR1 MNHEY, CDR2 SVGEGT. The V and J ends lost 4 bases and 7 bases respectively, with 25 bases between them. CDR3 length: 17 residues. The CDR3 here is CASSFQTGTSWARGYTF. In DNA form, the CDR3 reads TGTGCCAGCAGTTTCCAGACCGGGACATCCTGGGCTCGTGGCTACACCTTC.

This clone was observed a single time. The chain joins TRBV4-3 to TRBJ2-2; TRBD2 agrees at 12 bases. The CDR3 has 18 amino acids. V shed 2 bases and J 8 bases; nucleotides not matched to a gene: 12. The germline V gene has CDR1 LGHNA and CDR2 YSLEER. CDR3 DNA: TGCGCCAGCAGCCAAATCCTAGAACCTAGCGGGGGGGCGGGGGAGCTGTTTTTT. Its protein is CASSQILEPSGGAGELFF.

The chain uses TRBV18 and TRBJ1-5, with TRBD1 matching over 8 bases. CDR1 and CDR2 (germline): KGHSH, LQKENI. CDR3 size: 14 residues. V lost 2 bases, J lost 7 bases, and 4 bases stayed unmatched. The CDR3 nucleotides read TGTGCCAGCTCACCAGGACAGGGAAGGCAGCCCCAGCATTTT. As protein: CASSPGQGRQPQHF. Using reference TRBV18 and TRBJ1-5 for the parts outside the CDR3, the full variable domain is NAGVMQNPRHLVRRRGQEARLRCSPMKGHSHVYWYRQLPEEGLKFMVYLQKENIIDESGMPKERFSAEFPKEGPSILRIQQVVRGDSAAYFCASSPGQGRQPQHFGDGTRLSIL.

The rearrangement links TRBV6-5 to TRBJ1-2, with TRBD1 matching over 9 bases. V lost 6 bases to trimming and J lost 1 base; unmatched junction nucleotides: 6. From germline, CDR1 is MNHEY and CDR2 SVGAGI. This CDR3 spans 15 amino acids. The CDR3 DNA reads TGTGCCAGCAGGCCCAGGGACAGGGTTAACTATGGCTACACCTTC. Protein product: CASRPRDRVNYGYTF.

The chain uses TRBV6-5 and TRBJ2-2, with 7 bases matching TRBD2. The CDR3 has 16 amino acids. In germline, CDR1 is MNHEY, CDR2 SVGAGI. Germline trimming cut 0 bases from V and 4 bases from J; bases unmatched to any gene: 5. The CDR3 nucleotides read TGTGCCAGCAGTTACTCGATACTAGCGACCACCGGGGAGCTGTTTTTT. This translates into CASSYSILATTGELFF.

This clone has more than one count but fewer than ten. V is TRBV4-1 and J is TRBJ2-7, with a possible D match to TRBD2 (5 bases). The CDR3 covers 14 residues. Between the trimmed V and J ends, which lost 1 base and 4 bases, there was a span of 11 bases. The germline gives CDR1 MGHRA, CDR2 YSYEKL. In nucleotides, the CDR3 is TGCGCCAGCAGCCAAGGAGGGAATAGGTACGAGCAGTACTTC. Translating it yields CASSQGGNRYEQYF.

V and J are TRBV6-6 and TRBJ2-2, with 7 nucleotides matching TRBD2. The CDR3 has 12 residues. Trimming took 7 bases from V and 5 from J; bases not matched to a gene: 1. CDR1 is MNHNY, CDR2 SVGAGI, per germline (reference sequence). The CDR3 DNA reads TGTGCCAGCATCGGGGGGACCGGGGAGCTGTTTTTT. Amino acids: CASIGGTGELFF.

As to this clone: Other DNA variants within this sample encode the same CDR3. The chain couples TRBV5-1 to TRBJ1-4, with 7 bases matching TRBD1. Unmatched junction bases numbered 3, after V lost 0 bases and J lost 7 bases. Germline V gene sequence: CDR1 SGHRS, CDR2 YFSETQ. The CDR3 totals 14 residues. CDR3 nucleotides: TGCGCCAGCAGCTTGGAGGGGGCGGGTGAAAAACTGTTTTTT. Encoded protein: CASSLEGAGEKLFF.

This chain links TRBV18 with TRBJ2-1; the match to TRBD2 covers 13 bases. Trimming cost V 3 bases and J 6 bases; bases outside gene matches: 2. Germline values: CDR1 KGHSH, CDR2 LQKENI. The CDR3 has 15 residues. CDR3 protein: CASSPGLAGLNEQFF. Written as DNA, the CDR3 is TGTGCCAGCTCACCGGGACTAGCGGGGCTCAATGAGCAGTTCTTC.

The CDR3 protein is CASSPPHRNTEAFF. For the CDR3, the DNA is TGTGCCAGTAGTCCACCCCACAGGAACACTGAAGCTTTCTTT. The chain employs TRBV19 and TRBJ1-1; D gene unclear. There are 14 residues in the CDR3. The germline CDR1 and CDR2 sequences are LNHDA and SQIVND (reference sequence). The ends were cut back, 5 bases at V and 1 base at J, with 11 bases in the middle.

The CDR3 protein is CASLTLDRDTEAFF. CDR3 coding DNA: TGTGCCAGCCTTACATTGGACAGGGACACTGAAGCTTTCTTT. The J gene is TRBJ1-1, the V gene TRBV19, with 8 bases aligning to TRBD1. The ends lost 9 bases at V and 3 bases at J; junction bases unmatched: 9. The CDR3 is 14 amino acids. CDR1 is LNHDA, CDR2 SQIVND, per germline (reference sequence).

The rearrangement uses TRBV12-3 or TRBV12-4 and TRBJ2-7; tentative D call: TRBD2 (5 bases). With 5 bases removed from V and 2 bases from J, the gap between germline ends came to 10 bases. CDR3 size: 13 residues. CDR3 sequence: CASSDRGPYEQYF. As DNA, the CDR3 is TGTGCCAGCAGTGATAGAGGGCCCTACGAGCAGTACTTC.

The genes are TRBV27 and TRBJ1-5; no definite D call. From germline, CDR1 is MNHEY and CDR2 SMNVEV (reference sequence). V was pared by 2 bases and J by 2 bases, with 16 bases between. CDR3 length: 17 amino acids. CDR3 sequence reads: CASSLNGRGDGNQPQHF. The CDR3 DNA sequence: TGTGCCAGCAGTTTAAATGGTCGTGGAGACGGCAATCAGCCCCAGCATTTT.

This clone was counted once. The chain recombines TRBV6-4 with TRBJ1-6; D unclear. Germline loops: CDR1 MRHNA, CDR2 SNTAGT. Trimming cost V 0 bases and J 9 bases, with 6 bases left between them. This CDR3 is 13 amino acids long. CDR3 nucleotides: TGTGCCAGCAGTGACTCTGAGGTTTCACCCCTCCACTTT. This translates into CASSDSEVSPLHF.

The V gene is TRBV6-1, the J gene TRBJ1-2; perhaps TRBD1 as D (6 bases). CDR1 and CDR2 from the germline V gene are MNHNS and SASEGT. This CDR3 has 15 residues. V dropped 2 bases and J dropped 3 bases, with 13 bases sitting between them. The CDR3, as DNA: TGTGCCAGCAGTGAATCCCGGACAGCCTACTATGGCTACACCTTC. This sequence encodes CASSESRTAYYGYTF.

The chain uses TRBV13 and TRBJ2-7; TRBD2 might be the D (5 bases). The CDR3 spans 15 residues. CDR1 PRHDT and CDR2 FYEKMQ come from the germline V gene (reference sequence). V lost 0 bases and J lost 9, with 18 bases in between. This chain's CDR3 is CASSLGRGTGLRQYF. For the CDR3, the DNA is TGTGCCAGCAGCTTAGGCCGGGGAACGGGCCTGCGGCAGTACTTC.

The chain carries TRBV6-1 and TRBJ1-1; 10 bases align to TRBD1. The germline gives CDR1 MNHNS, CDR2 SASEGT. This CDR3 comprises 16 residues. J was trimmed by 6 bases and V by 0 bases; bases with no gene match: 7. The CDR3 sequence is CASSEARTGGWSEAFF. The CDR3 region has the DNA TGTGCCAGCAGTGAAGCGAGGACAGGGGGATGGTCTGAAGCTTTCTTT.